Following are 11 T cell receptor beta chains from one sample sequenced in a study of Ad26.COV2.S vaccination and SARS-CoV-2 variants. Profiled with immunoSEQ multiplex PCR; TCRdb holds only in-frame clones, not every one. The sample carries over 110,000 clones, 86% recorded once. The starting material was peripheral blood, obtained after recovery from COVID-19. The receptors were gathered from a human donor who had recovered from COVID-19.

The V call is TRBV7-2, the J call TRBJ2-5; D is possibly TRBD1 (6 bases). Per germline, CDR1 SGHTA and CDR2 FQGNSA. Trimming pared 3 bases from V and 4 bases from J, leaving 9 bases between. This CDR3 has 13 amino acids. The CDR3 loop reads CASSFRRGETQYF. The CDR3 DNA reads as TGTGCCAGCAGCTTTCGCAGGGGAGAGACCCAGTACTTC. Variable domain in full (rest from reference TRBV7-2 and TRBJ2-5): GAGVSQSPSNKVTEKGKDVELRCDPISGHTALYWYRQSLGQGLEFLIYFQGNSAPDKSGLPSDRFSAERTGGSVSTLTIQRTQQEDSAVYLCASSFRRGETQYFGPGTRLLVL.

The CDR3 nucleotides read TGTGCCAGCAGTCCTCCGGGACAGGGGGTCGAGCAGTACTTC. Protein product: CASSPPGQGVEQYF. The chain has TRBV28 and TRBJ2-7, with 11 bases fitting TRBD1. Trimming took 5 bases from V and 6 from J; bases not matched to a gene: 6. This CDR3 is built from 14 residues. In germline, CDR1 is MDHEN, CDR2 SYDVKM. Using reference TRBV28 and TRBJ2-7 for the parts outside the CDR3, the full variable domain is DVKVTQSSRYLVKRTGEKVFLECVQDMDHENMFWYRQDPGLGLRLIYFSYDVKMKEKGDIPEGYSVSREKKERFSLILESASTNQTSMYLCASSPPGQGVEQYFGPGTRLTVT.

J is TRBJ1-4 and V is TRBV29-1, with D possibly matching TRBD1 (6 bases). V gave up 7 bases and J gave up 8 bases, with 17 bases separating them. Germline assignment: CDR1 SQVTM and CDR2 ANQGSEA. CDR3 length equals 13 residues. The CDR3, as DNA: TGCAGCGCCGAAGGGGGTGGGTGGGAAAAACTGTTTTTT. Amino acids: CSAEGGGWEKLFF.

This chain uses TRBV28 with TRBJ1-1; 9 positions match TRBD1. Germline V gene lookup returns CDR1 MDHEN and CDR2 SYDVKM. The CDR3 sequence is 16 residues long. Trimming at V came to 6 bases and at J to 5 bases, leaving 13 bases not matched to a gene. CDR3 DNA sequence: TGTGCCAGCAGCCGATCCGGGACAGGGCAACGGACTGAAGCTTTCTTT. Translation: CASSRSGTGQRTEAFF. The full variable domain, with the rest looked up from reference TRBV28 and TRBJ1-1, is DVKVTQSSRYLVKRTGEKVFLECVQDMDHENMFWYRQDPGLGLRLIYFSYDVKMKEKGDIPEGYSVSREKKERFSLILESASTNQTSMYLCASSRSGTGQRTEAFFGQGTRLTVV.

Concerning this clone itself: An end of the junction does not agree with germline; a read error may underlie this. V and J are TRBV14 and TRBJ2-2, with TRBD2 identical over 10 bases. Germline V gene sequence: CDR1 SGHDN, CDR2 FVKESK. The length of the CDR3 is 18 residues. CDR3 coding DNA: TGTGCCAGCAGCCAAGTTCCAGCGGGGGGGCGGGTTAGCCGGGGAGCTGTTTTT. Its translation is CASSQVPAGGRVSRGAVF.

The rearrangement links TRBV6-5 to TRBJ1-1, with 10 bases that match TRBD1. The V segment lost 4 bases and the J segment 4 bases; nucleotides outside the gene matches: 9. The CDR3 covers 16 residues. The germline V gene has CDR1 MNHEY and CDR2 SVGAGI. The CDR3 region is CASSFRDRGQRTEAFF. In nucleotides, the CDR3 is TGTGCCAGCAGTTTCCGCGACAGGGGGCAGCGCACTGAAGCTTTCTTT.

The V gene is TRBV9, the J gene TRBJ2-1, with D perhaps given as TRBD1 or TRBD2 (5 bases each). Germline CDR1 and CDR2: SGDLS and YYNGEE. V lost 4 bases, J lost 8 bases, and 10 bases lay in between. The CDR3 is 12 amino acids. CDR3 amino acids: CASSTLGDEQFF. In DNA form, the CDR3 reads TGTGCCAGCAGCACCTTGGGGGATGAGCAGTTCTTC. The variable domain in full, completed from reference TRBV9 and TRBJ2-1, reads DSGVTQTPKHLITATGQRVTLRCSPRSGDLSVYWYQQSLDQGLQFLIQYYNGEERAKGNILERFSAQQFPDLHSELNLSSLELGDSALYFCASSTLGDEQFFGPGTRLTVL.

This clone was picked up one time. DNA of the CDR3: TGTGCCAGCAGTTACTCAGGGACAGGACTTATGAAAAAACTGTTTTTT. This gives the protein CASSYSGTGLMKKLFF. The chain joins TRBV6-2 or TRBV6-3 to TRBJ1-4; 8 positions agree with TRBD1. Unmatched junction bases numbered 9, after V lost 0 bases and J lost 9 bases. The germline V gene has CDR1 MNHEY and CDR2 SVGEGT. The CDR3 sequence is 16 residues long.

The chain couples TRBV28 to TRBJ2-5; D is possibly TRBD1 (6 bases). The V gene's germline CDR1 is MDHEN and CDR2 SYDVKM. The CDR3 is 14 residues long. Trimming cost V 2 bases and J 4 bases, with 11 bases left between them. CDR3 region: CASSLQGFGETQYF. CDR3 DNA: TGTGCCAGCAGTTTACAGGGGTTCGGAGAGACCCAGTACTTC.

This clone was seen once. This chain links TRBV6-1 with TRBJ1-5; 11 bases map to TRBD1. The germline gives CDR1 MNHNS, CDR2 SASEGT. The CDR3 is made up of 20 amino acids. Trimming removed 1 base from V and 0 bases from J; junction bases left unmatched: 11. This CDR3 is CASSEGPGTGGLYSNQPQHF. In DNA, the CDR3 is TGTGCCAGCAGTGAAGGGCCGGGGACAGGGGGGCTCTATAGCAATCAGCCCCAGCATTTT.

The V and J genes are TRBV11-3 and TRBJ2-5, with TRBD2 matching 9 bases. The CDR3 sequence is 17 residues long. Germline V CDR1 and CDR2: SGHNT, YENEEA. J was trimmed by 3 bases and V by 3 bases; bases with no gene match: 11. In nucleotides, the CDR3 is TGTGCCAGCAGCTTGAATTGGGGGAAGCGGGGGGAAGAGACCCAGTACTTC. It encodes CASSLNWGKRGEETQYF.